The sequence of this T cell receptor (beta chain) was determined in a study of shared clonotypes between healthy human individuals (dated by TCRdb to the early 2020s). About the investigation overall: A couple of women and a few men aged 18 to 49 years were included in the cohort. Per donor, three plates each were used for CD4 naive and CD4 memory, two for CD8 naive, and one for CD8 memory. Blood TCR repertoires of roughly five healthy adults were deeply sequenced to estimate repertoire size and the extent of clonotype sharing between individuals. To increase sequencing depth and limit assay-specific biases, different laboratories used diverse techniques to prepare libraries and sequence TCR repertoires. Between about 0.85 and 9.5 billion PBMCs per donor were obtained by leukapheresis.

TCR CDR3 regions were amplified from genomic DNA by multiplex PCR using the deep immunoSEQ assay. Extracted genomic DNA from each cell subset was distributed evenly across all wells of several immunoSEQ 96-well plates, and each plate was treated as a replicate. Each replicate PCR for sorted subsets received 150 to 250 ng genomic DNA, equal to around 32,000 T cell genomes. Purified libraries were measured with a Qubit 3.0 fluorometer, size-checked on a Bioanalyzer 2100, and measured again with the KAPA Library Quantification kit. Each immunoSEQ 96-well plate was sequenced on its own single-read 150-cycle Illumina NextSeq 550 flow cell. As for how the authors treated the data: The immunoSEQ output contained only junctional sequences without quality scores, so filtering could not match that applied to full-length reads. Sequences were annotated with PyIR, a Python wrapper for IgBLAST v1.9, using IMGT germline references to assign V/J genes and CDR3. Reads were removed for weak V/J assignments (E-value above 1e-6), missing CDR3, stop codons, out-of-frame junctions, or ambiguous translated residues. V3J clonotypes were defined as sequences sharing the same inferred V gene, J gene, and CDR3 amino acid sequence. The percentage overlap between two repertoires was calculated by dividing the number of shared unique clonotypes by the size of the smaller repertoire. Richness of each repertoire was evaluated using RTK rarefaction, the Chao1 estimator, and Recon v2.1 estimates of unobserved clonotypes. For all TCRbeta clonotypes obtained by the gDNA method from a handful of donors, generation probabilities were computed with OLGA. The clones in this table, taken by TCRdb from immuneACCESS, are in-frame only. Not every clone is retained; where verified, under half of the shortfall comes from an unresolved V gene, and the cause of the rest is unknown. That table furnishes V, J and clone size, whereas the DNA furnished D and trimming. The sample profile shows 850,000 to 1,200,000 clones; roughly 70% of them were found once. The ten largest make up roughly 1.5% of the sample.

In the case of this clone: Its antigen remains undetermined. Per-base quality was not reported, and no clone a single base away is much larger than it.

General study outcomes and caveats: The small number of donors limited the genetic and exposure-history diversity represented. Compared with non-shared clonotypes, the clonotypes found in all four sorted-subset donors had higher generation probabilities. Across several donors, approximately 5% of naive CD4, over 3% of naive CD8, under 2.5% of memory CD4, and roughly 0.41% of memory CD8 clonotypes were shared. Pairwise subsampling led to the expectation that sequencing depth would affect the degree of clonotype sharing among donors. Estimated clonotype richness was generally larger for naive than for memory subsets. Sampling was restricted to blood, and TCR repertoires in tissue are likely to differ from TCR repertoires in blood. Rarefaction of sorted-subset datasets indicated incomplete sequencing despite the large sequencing depth.

Healthy HIV-negative adults with no recently reported acute infections or vaccinations were included as donors. Every donor was a Caucasian adult residing in Nashville, Tennessee, USA. Magnetic negative selection was used to enrich CD4+ T cells, after which naive cells were positively selected on CD45RA and the negative fraction became the memory subset. Blood was collected by leukapheresis, and PBMCs were isolated by Ficoll-Histopaque density gradient centrifugation and then cryopreserved in liquid nitrogen vapor phase. Analytical flow cytometry was used to check the purity and quantity of every magnetically sorted T cell population. Genomic DNA was isolated from every sorted fraction and measured by UV absorbance on a Nanodrop 2000c. This clonotype was obtained from a man between 18 and 35 years old in good health. The specimen was memory CD4+ T cells sorted from blood. The cell subset or site label here, explained by the study, means: CD45RA-negative fraction.

The CDR3 reads CASRGGRGQTEAFF. The nucleotide sequence reads as follows: TGTGCCAGCAGAGGAGGCAGGGGACAAACTGAAGCTTTCTTT. The chain links TRBV5-6 with TRBJ1-1, and possibly TRBD1, on 6 matching bases. From cysteine to phenylalanine, the CDR3 is 14 amino acids long. Left in the record is the CDR3 DNA by itself, 42 bases read in frame from the first base. CDR1 and CDR2 are read off the germline V gene as SGHDT and YYEEEE. V and J are truncated by 5 bases and 5 bases respectively, leaving an intervening sequence of 16 bases.